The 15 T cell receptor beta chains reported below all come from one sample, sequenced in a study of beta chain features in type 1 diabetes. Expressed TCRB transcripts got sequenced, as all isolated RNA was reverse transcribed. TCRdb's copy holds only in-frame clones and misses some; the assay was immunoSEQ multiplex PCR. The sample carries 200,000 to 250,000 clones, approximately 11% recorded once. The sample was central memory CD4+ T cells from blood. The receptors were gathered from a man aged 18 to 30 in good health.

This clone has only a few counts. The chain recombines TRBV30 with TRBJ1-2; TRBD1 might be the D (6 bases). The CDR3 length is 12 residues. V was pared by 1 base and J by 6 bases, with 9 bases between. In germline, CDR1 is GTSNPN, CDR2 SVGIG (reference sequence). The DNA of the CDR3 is TGTGCCTGGAGTGAGGACAGTCATGGCTACACCTTC. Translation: CAWSEDSHGYTF.

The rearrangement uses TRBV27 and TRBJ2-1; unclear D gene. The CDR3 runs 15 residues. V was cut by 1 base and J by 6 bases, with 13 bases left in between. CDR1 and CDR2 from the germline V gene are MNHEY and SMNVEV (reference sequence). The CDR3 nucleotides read TGTGCCAGCAGTTTATGGAGAGCCCCAGCCAATGAGCAGTTCTTC. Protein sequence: CASSLWRAPANEQFF.

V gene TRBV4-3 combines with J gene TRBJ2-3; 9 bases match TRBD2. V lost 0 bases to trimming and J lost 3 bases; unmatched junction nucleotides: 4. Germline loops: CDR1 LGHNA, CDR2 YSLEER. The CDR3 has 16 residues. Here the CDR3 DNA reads TGCGCCAGCAGCCAAGAAGCTAGCGGGGATACAGATACGCAGTATTTT. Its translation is CASSQEASGDTDTQYF.

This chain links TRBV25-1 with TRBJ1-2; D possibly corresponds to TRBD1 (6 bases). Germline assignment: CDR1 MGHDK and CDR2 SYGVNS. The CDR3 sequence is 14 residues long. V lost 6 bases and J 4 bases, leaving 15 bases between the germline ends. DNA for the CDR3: TGTGCCAGCAGCACCGGGGGGGCCGGCTATGGCTACACCTTC. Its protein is CASSTGGAGYGYTF.

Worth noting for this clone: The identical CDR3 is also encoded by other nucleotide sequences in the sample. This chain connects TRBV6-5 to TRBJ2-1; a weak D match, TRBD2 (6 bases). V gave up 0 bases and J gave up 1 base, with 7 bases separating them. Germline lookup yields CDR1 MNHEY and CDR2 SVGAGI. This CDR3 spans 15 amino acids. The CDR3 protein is CASSYSSGSYNEQFF. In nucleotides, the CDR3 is TGTGCCAGCAGTTACTCTAGCGGATCCTACAATGAGCAGTTCTTC.

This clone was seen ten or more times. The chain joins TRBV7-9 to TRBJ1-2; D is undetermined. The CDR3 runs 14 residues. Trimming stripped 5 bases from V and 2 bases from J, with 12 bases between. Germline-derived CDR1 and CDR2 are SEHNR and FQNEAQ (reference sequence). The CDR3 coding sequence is TGTGCCAGCAGCCGGGCCACAGCGAACTATGGCTACACCTTC. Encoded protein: CASSRATANYGYTF.

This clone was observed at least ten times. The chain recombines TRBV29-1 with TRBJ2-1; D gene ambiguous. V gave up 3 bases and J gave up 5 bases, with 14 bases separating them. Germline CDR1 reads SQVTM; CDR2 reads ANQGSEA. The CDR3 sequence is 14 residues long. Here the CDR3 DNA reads TGCAGCGTTGACTTCGCGTGGCTCAACAATGAGCAGTTCTTC. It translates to CSVDFAWLNNEQFF.

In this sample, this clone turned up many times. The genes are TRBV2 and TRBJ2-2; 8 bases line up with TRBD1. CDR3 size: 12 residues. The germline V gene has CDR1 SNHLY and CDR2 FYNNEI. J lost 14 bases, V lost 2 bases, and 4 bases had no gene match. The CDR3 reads CASSELDRALFF. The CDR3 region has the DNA TGTGCCAGCAGTGAATTGGACAGGGCACTGTTTTTT.

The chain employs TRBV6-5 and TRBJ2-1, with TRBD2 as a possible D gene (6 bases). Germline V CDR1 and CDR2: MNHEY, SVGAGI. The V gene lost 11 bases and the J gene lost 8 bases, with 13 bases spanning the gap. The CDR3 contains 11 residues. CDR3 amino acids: CALGRDDEQFF. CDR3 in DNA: TGTGCCCTCGGGCGGGACGATGAGCAGTTCTTC.

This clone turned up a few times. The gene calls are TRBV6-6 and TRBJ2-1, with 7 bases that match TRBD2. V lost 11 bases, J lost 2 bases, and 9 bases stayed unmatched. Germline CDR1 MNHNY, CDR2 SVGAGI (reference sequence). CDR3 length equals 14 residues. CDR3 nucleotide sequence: TGTGCCGCCCGGGGCGGGAGTGCCTACAATGAGCAGTTCTTC. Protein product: CAARGGSAYNEQFF.

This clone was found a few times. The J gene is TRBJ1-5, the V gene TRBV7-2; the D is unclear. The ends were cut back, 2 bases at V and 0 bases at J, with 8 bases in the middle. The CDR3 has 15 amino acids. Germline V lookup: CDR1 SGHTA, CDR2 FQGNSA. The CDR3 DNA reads TGTGCCAGCAGCTTACTGCGGGATAGCAATCAGCCCCAGCATTTT. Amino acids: CASSLLRDSNQPQHF. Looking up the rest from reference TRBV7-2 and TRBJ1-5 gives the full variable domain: GAGVSQSPSNKVTEKGKDVELRCDPISGHTALYWYRQSLGQGLEFLIYFQGNSAPDKSGLPSDRFSAERTGGSVSTLTIQRTQQEDSAVYLCASSLLRDSNQPQHFGDGTRLSIL.

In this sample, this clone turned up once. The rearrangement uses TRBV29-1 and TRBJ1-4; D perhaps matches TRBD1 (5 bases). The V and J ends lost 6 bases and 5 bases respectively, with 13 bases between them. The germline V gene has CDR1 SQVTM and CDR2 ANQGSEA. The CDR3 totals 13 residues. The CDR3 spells CSVTWGNNEKLFF. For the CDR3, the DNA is TGCAGCGTCACCTGGGGGAACAATGAAAAACTGTTTTTT.

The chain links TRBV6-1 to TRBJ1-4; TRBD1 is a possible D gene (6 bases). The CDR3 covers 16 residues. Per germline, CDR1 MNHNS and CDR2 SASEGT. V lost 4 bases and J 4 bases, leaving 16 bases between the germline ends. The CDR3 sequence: CASSVGTWDLNEKLFF. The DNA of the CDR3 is TGTGCCAGCAGTGTCGGGACATGGGACCTTAATGAAAAACTGTTTTTT.

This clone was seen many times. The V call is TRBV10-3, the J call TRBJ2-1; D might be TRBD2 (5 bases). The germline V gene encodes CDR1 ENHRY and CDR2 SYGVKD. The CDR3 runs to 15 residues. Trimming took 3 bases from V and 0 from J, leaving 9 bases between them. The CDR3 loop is CAISDSTSSYNEQFF. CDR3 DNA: TGTGCCATCAGTGATTCAACTAGCTCCTACAATGAGCAGTTCTTC.

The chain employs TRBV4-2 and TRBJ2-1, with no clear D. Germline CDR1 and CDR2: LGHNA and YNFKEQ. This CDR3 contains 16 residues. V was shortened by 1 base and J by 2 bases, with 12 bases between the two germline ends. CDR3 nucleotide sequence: TGTGCCAGCAGCCAAGGGGATCTAGGGACCTACAATGAGCAGTTCTTC. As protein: CASSQGDLGTYNEQFF.